The clone carrying this T cell receptor beta chain was observed once. The data derive from a study of shared T cell receptors in the human thymus. Only in-frame clones appear in the TCRdb table, and some are missing; sequencing was by immunoSEQ multiplex PCR. The sample comprises about 660,000 clones, roughly 90% of which are singletons, and about 0.01% rests with the top ten. The CDR3 sequence is 16 residues long. J lost 3 bases, V lost 1 base, and 9 bases had no gene match. Per germline, CDR1 LNHDA and CDR2 SQIVND (reference sequence). The same specimen was also included in a second study, on human thymus T cells. That work adds: Donation came from healthy Finnish infants having corrective surgery for congenital heart defects. Surgeons resected thymus tissue during corrective heart surgery. Repertoires sampled from thymus and blood appeared biased in V and J gene usage. What related research reported was that thymic repertoires overlapped highly among unrelated individuals.

The rearrangement links TRBV19 to TRBJ2-7, with TRBD1 identical over 7 bases. The TCR was taken from a boy under two years old with a congenital heart defect. The sequenced material came from thymocytes. CDR3 DNA: TGTGCCAGTAGTATAGGGGCAGGGGGTTTGAACTACGAGCAGTACTTC. Translated, it gives CASSIGAGGLNYEQYF.